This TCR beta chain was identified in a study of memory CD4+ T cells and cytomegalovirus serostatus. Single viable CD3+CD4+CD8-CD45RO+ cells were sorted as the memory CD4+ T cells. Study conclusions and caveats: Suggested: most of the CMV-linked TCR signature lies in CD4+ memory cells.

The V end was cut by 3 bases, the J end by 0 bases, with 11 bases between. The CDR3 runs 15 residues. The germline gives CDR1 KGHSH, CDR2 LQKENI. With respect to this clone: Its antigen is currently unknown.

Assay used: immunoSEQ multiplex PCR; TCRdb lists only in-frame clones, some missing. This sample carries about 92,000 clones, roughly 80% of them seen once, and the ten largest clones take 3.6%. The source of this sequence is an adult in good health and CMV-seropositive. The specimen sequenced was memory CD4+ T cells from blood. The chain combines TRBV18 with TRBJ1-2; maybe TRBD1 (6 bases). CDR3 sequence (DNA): TGTGCCAGCTCACCCTTTGCAGGGGCTAACTATGGCTACACCTTC. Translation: CASSPFAGANYGYTF.